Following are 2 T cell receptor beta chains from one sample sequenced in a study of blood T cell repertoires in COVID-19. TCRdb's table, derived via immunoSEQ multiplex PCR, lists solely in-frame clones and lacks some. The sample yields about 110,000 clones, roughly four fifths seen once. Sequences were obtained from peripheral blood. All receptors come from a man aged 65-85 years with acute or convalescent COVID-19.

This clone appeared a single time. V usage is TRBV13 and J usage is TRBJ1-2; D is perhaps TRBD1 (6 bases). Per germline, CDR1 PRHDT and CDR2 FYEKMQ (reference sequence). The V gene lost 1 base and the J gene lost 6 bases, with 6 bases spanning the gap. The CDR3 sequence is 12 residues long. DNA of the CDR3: TGTGCCAGCAGCTTAGCAGGGGATGGCTACACCTTC. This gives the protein CASSLAGDGYTF.

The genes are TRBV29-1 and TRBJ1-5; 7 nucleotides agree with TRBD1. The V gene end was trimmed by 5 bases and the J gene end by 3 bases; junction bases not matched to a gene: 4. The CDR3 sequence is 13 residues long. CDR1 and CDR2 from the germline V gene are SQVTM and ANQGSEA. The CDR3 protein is CSVLQGPNQPQHF. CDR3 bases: TGCAGCGTTTTACAGGGGCCCAATCAGCCCCAGCATTTT.